The 30 T cell receptor beta chains below were found in one sample sequenced in a study of blood T cell repertoires in COVID-19. Data came from immunoSEQ multiplex PCR; TCRdb stores just in-frame clones and leaves some out. Of about 250,000 clones listed, 65% to 90% are singletons. Source material: peripheral blood. These receptors were collected from a man aged 50 to 59 with COVID-19, enrolled during active disease.

In this sample, this clone turned up a few times. V and J are TRBV6-5 and TRBJ2-7; no definite D call. The V gene lost 8 bases and the J gene lost 5 bases, with 16 bases spanning the gap. Germline V lookup: CDR1 MNHEY, CDR2 SVGAGI. There are 13 residues in the CDR3. CDR3 loop: CASEGREADEQYF. The CDR3 DNA reads as TGTGCCAGCGAAGGTCGTGAGGCGGACGAGCAGTACTTC.

The rearrangement uses TRBV9 and TRBJ2-7; tentative D call: TRBD2 (7 bases). Germline CDR1 and CDR2: SGDLS and YYNGEE. This CDR3 is built from 15 residues. The V gene lost 0 bases and the J gene lost 3 bases, with 13 bases spanning the gap. The CDR3 DNA sequence: TGTGCCAGCAGCGTAGACCCGGGGGGCATCTACGAGCAGTACTTC. It specifies CASSVDPGGIYEQYF.

The chain is built from TRBV5-1 and TRBJ1-1, with TRBD1 matching 10 bases. Losses at the gene ends were 5 bases for V and 5 bases for J; bases not matched to a gene: 6. The germline V gene encodes CDR1 SGHRS and CDR2 YFSETQ. CDR3 length: 14 residues. CDR3 residues: CASRTGGAGTEAFF. The CDR3 bases are TGCGCCAGCAGGACAGGGGGCGCAGGGACTGAAGCTTTCTTT.

V is TRBV5-8 and J is TRBJ1-3; D is undetermined. Germline V gives CDR1 SGHTS, CDR2 YDEGEE. This CDR3 spans 16 amino acids. V lost 3 bases and J 1 base, leaving 14 bases between the germline ends. The CDR3 protein is CASSSGDTLSGNTIYF. The CDR3 region has the DNA TGTGCCAGCAGCTCCGGAGATACCCTATCTGGAAACACCATATATTTT.

The V gene is TRBV4-3, the J gene TRBJ1-4; the D gene is possibly TRBD1 (6 bases). V lost 0 bases to trimming and J lost 6 bases, with 11 bases between them. The CDR3 sequence is 15 residues long. In germline, CDR1 is LGHNA, CDR2 YSLEER. CDR3: CASSQEQGSYEKLFF. The CDR3 coding sequence is TGCGCCAGCAGCCAAGAACAGGGTAGTTATGAAAAACTGTTTTTT.

In this sample, this clone turned up once. The chain is built from TRBV9 and TRBJ2-2; D uncertain. The ends were cut back, 6 bases at V and 5 bases at J, with 14 bases in the middle. There are 14 residues in the CDR3. Looked up from germline, CDR1 is SGDLS and CDR2 is YYNGEE. CDR3: CASNYPGSTGELFF. Here the CDR3 DNA reads TGTGCCAGCAATTATCCCGGTAGTACCGGGGAGCTGTTTTTT.

This sequence joins TRBV28 and TRBJ2-1, with 8 positions matching TRBD2. The length of the CDR3 is 16 residues. J lost 5 bases, V lost 5 bases, and 11 bases had no gene match. Germline CDR1 and CDR2: MDHEN and SYDVKM. CDR3 nucleotide sequence: TGTGCCAGCAGTACTGGGTTAGCGGGGAGAAACAATGAGCAGTTCTTC. Its protein product is CASSTGLAGRNNEQFF.

The CDR3 is CASSLRLGPFNNEQFF. DNA of the CDR3: TGTGCCAGCAGCCTAAGACTAGGACCATTCAACAATGAGCAGTTCTTC. The chain couples TRBV5-6 to TRBJ2-1, with a possible D match to TRBD2 (6 bases). The V gene's germline CDR1 is SGHDT and CDR2 YYEEEE. The CDR3 is 16 residues long. Between the trimmed V and J ends, which lost 4 bases and 5 bases, there was a span of 19 bases.

This clone was observed many times. The chain joins TRBV9 to TRBJ2-1; weak D call: TRBD2 (6 bases). Trimming took off 4 bases at V and 0 bases at J, with 14 bases between the two ends. Germline-derived CDR1 and CDR2 are SGDLS and YYNGEE. The CDR3 sequence is 16 residues long. CDR3 nucleotide sequence: TGTGCCAGCAGCCCCTCAGCGGGCATCTCCTACAATGAGCAGTTCTTC. Translating gives CASSPSAGISYNEQFF.

The gene calls are TRBV5-1 and TRBJ2-7; possibly TRBD1 for D (6 bases). CDR1 and CDR2 from the germline V gene are SGHRS and YFSETQ. There are 14 residues in the CDR3. Trimming cost V 4 bases and J 4 bases, with 15 bases left between them. The CDR3, as DNA: TGCGCCAGCAGCCGCTCAGGGGTTGAATACGAGCAGTACTTC. Translated: CASSRSGVEYEQYF.

The CDR3 here is CAIRTGGSYNEQFF. Here the CDR3 DNA reads TGTGCCATAAGGACAGGGGGCTCCTACAATGAGCAGTTCTTC. The chain uses TRBV10-3 and TRBJ2-1, with TRBD1 identical over 10 bases. Germline V lookup: CDR1 ENHRY, CDR2 SYGVKD. The CDR3 extends over 14 amino acids. The V segment lost 9 bases and the J segment 0 bases; nucleotides outside the gene matches: 2.

V and J are TRBV4-2 and TRBJ2-3; 8 nucleotides align to TRBD2. The germline CDR1 and CDR2 sequences are LGHNA and YNFKEQ. This CDR3 has 14 residues. With 4 bases clipped from V and 2 bases from J, the junction kept 2 bases outside the gene matches. CDR3 protein: CASSPGGATDTQYF. The CDR3 DNA sequence: TGTGCCAGCAGCCCGGGGGGGGCCACAGATACGCAGTATTTT.

The chain has TRBV15 and TRBJ1-4, with 10 nucleotides matching TRBD1. Germline V gene sequence: CDR1 LNHNV, CDR2 YYDKDF (reference sequence). CDR3 length: 16 amino acids. V lost 4 bases to trimming and J lost 7 bases; unmatched junction nucleotides: 9. The DNA of the CDR3 is TGTGCCACCAGCAAAAACCGGGACAGGGGATTTGAAAAACTGTTTTTT. Its translation is CATSKNRDRGFEKLFF.

This sequence joins TRBV11-2 and TRBJ2-7; 7 nucleotides match TRBD1. V shed 5 bases, J shed 3 bases, and the junction held 7 bases outside the gene matches. Germline CDR1 reads SGHAT; CDR2 reads FQNNGV. CDR3 length: 14 residues. The CDR3 DNA reads TGTGCCAGCAGCGATTGGACAGGTCACTACGAGCAGTACTTC. The encoded protein is CASSDWTGHYEQYF. The full variable domain, completed using reference TRBV11-2 and TRBJ2-7, is EAGVAQSPRYKIIEKRQSVAFWCNPISGHATLYWYQQILGQGPKLLIQFQNNGVVDDSQLPKDRFSAERLKGVDSTLKIQPAKLEDSAVYLCASSDWTGHYEQYFGPGTRLTVT.

DNA of the CDR3: TGTGCCAGCAGCCGACAGGGAGCCCACGAGCAGTACTTC. Protein: CASSRQGAHEQYF. The chain is built from TRBV2 and TRBJ2-7; 7 bases are shared with TRBD1. The junction had 7 bases not matched to a gene; V was cut back by 6 bases and J by 5 bases. This CDR3 region has 13 residues. In germline, CDR1 is SNHLY, CDR2 FYNNEI.

The chain combines TRBV29-1 with TRBJ1-1, with D possibly matching TRBD1 (5 bases). The CDR3 covers 15 residues. V lost 6 bases, J lost 1 base, and 18 bases lay in between. Germline V CDR1 and CDR2: SQVTM, ANQGSEA. This CDR3 reads CSVLWGQNQNTEAFF. The CDR3 nucleotides read TGCAGCGTCTTATGGGGCCAAAACCAGAACACTGAAGCTTTCTTT. The full variable domain, in which reference TRBV29-1 and TRBJ1-1 provide the parts outside the CDR3, is SAVISQKPSRDICQRGTSLTIQCQVDSQVTMMFWYRQQPGQSLTLIATANQGSEATYESGFVIDKFPISRPNLTFSTLTVSNMSPEDSSIYLCSVLWGQNQNTEAFFGQGTRLTVV.

The rearrangement uses TRBV9 and TRBJ1-2; 7 bases align to TRBD1. The CDR3 sequence is 16 residues long. J lost 3 bases, V lost 0 bases, and 8 bases had no gene match. Germline CDR1 SGDLS, CDR2 YYNGEE. The CDR3 protein is CASSVGAQGGHYGYTF. CDR3 nucleotide sequence: TGTGCCAGCAGCGTAGGGGCGCAGGGGGGCCACTATGGCTACACCTTC.

The CDR3 reads CASSPPPPRMNTEAFF. CDR3 nucleotide sequence: TGTGCCAGCTCACCACCCCCCCCGAGGATGAACACTGAAGCTTTCTTT. V gene TRBV18 combines with J gene TRBJ1-1; D gene uncertain. The CDR3 consists of 16 residues. V lost 0 bases, J lost 0 bases, and 11 bases lay in between. Looked up from germline, CDR1 is KGHSH and CDR2 is LQKENI.

The chain employs TRBV2 and TRBJ2-7, with 7 bases aligning to TRBD2. The germline V gene encodes CDR1 SNHLY and CDR2 FYNNEI. This CDR3 is built from 14 residues. With 4 bases clipped from V and 4 bases from J, the junction kept 7 bases outside the gene matches. Written as DNA, the CDR3 is TGTGCCAGCAGTGCCCACGGGGGGTCTTACGAGCAGTACTTC. This translates into CASSAHGGSYEQYF.

The V gene is TRBV6-5, the J gene TRBJ1-2, with 9 bases fitting TRBD1. Losses at the gene ends were 1 base for V and 5 bases for J; bases not matched to a gene: 8. The CDR3 covers 16 residues. CDR1 MNHEY and CDR2 SVGAGI come from the germline V gene. CDR3 residues: CASSYLNRGPWYGYTF. The CDR3 DNA reads TGTGCCAGCAGTTACTTAAACAGGGGGCCTTGGTATGGCTACACCTTC.

CDR3 loop: CASTQFRGLGYGYTF. CDR3 DNA sequence: TGTGCCAGTACCCAATTCAGGGGGCTGGGCTATGGCTACACCTTC. This sequence joins TRBV28 and TRBJ1-2; TRBD1 matches 8 bases. Germline CDR1 MDHEN, CDR2 SYDVKM. With V trimmed by 9 bases and J by 4 bases, 13 bases remained unmatched. The CDR3 covers 15 residues.

The chain is built from TRBV11-2 and TRBJ2-1, with 7 bases aligning to TRBD1. Germline CDR1 reads SGHAT; CDR2 reads FQNNGV. The CDR3 covers 16 residues. V was pared by 5 bases and J by 2 bases, with 9 bases of the junction left unmatched. This CDR3 is CASSPGQAPPYNEQFF. The CDR3 DNA is TGTGCCAGCAGCCCAGGACAGGCGCCTCCCTACAATGAGCAGTTCTTC.

This chain uses TRBV29-1 with TRBJ1-2; tentatively, D is TRBD1 (6 bases). CDR1 is SQVTM, CDR2 ANQGSEA, per germline. The CDR3 extends over 11 amino acids. V dropped 5 bases and J dropped 6 bases, with 10 bases sitting between them. CDR3 residues: CSVSDSHGYTF. The CDR3 nucleotides read TGCAGCGTTTCGGACAGTCATGGCTACACCTTC.

The J gene is TRBJ2-7, the V gene TRBV2, with 9 bases lining up with TRBD1. V was pared by 6 bases and J by 12 bases, with 9 bases of the junction left unmatched. Germline assignment: CDR1 SNHLY and CDR2 FYNNEI. The CDR3 runs 12 residues. The CDR3 DNA reads as TGTGCCAGCAGCGGCGGGGACAGGGTTGTGTACTTC. Translating gives CASSGGDRVVYF.

V usage is TRBV4-2 and J usage is TRBJ2-1; weak D call: TRBD2 (5 bases). The CDR3 has 16 residues. Trimming took off 0 bases at V and 3 bases at J, with 12 bases between the two ends. Germline CDR1 reads LGHNA; CDR2 reads YNFKEQ. CDR3 residues: CASSQDIRTLYNEQFF. The CDR3 DNA reads TGTGCCAGCAGCCAAGATATTAGGACTCTCTACAATGAGCAGTTCTTC.

The chain carries TRBV5-1 and TRBJ1-6, with a possible D match to TRBD1 (6 bases). The germline V and J ends were trimmed by 0 bases and 9 bases, with 16 bases remaining between them. The germline gives CDR1 SGHRS, CDR2 YFSETQ. The CDR3 spans 16 residues. CDR3 protein: CASSLDFQGHGSPLHF. CDR3 bases: TGCGCCAGCAGCTTGGATTTTCAGGGGCACGGTTCACCCCTCCACTTT.

The CDR3 sequence: CASTRQGASGELFF. The CDR3 coding sequence is TGTGCCAGCACTAGACAGGGGGCATCCGGGGAGCTGTTTTTT. V and J are TRBV2 and TRBJ2-2, with 10 bases matching TRBD1. This CDR3 has 14 amino acids. Trimming removed 7 bases from V and 6 bases from J; junction bases left unmatched: 5. Germline values: CDR1 SNHLY, CDR2 FYNNEI.

CDR3 coding DNA: TGTGCCGGGCTAGCGGGAGGGGGAAAGACCCAGTACTTC. The encoded protein is CAGLAGGGKTQYF. This rearrangement joins TRBV2 to TRBJ2-5; 12 bases align to TRBD2. V shed 11 bases and J 6 bases; nucleotides not matched to a gene: 7. CDR3 size: 13 residues. Germline-derived CDR1 and CDR2 are SNHLY and FYNNEI. The full variable domain, its missing parts supplied by reference TRBV2 and TRBJ2-5, is EPEVTQTPSHQVTQMGQEVILRCVPISNHLYFYWYRQILGQKVEFLVSFYNNEISEKSEIFDDQFSVERPDGSNFTLKIRSTKLEDSAMYFCAGLAGGGKTQYFGPGTRLLVL.

The CDR3 loop reads CASSQVSVSGSTEAFF. Here the CDR3 DNA reads TGTGCCAGCAGCCAAGTTTCGGTCTCGGGGAGCACTGAAGCTTTCTTT. The chain recombines TRBV3-1 (or the pseudogene TRBV3-2) with TRBJ1-1; no reliable D call. V lost 1 base, J lost 4 bases, and 16 bases lay in between. This CDR3 spans 16 amino acids. The V gene's germline CDR1 is LGHDT and CDR2 YNNKEL (reference sequence).

This chain joins TRBV5-4 and TRBJ2-5, with 8 bases fitting TRBD1. Germline values: CDR1 SGHNT, CDR2 YYREEE (reference sequence). The CDR3 spans 15 residues. J lost 5 bases, V lost 4 bases, and 10 bases had no gene match. The CDR3 DNA reads as TGTGCCAGCAGCATCGGACAGGGTAGAGCGGAGACCCAGTACTTC. Amino acid sequence: CASSIGQGRAETQYF.